What follows are 3 T cell receptor beta chains derived from one specimen sequenced in a study of cytomegalovirus exposure and HLA in healthy donors. 13 Jbeta primers and 60 Vbeta primers were used for the PCR. Here immunoSEQ multiplex PCR was the method, and the copy in TCRdb shows in-frame clones only, minus some. The data hold under 200,000 clones, with over 75% observed a single time. The sequenced material came from PBMCs. The receptors derive from a man aged 50 or older in good health and CMV-seropositive.

This chain connects TRBV6-1 to TRBJ1-3; no definite D call. Trimming stripped 3 bases from V and 2 bases from J, with 17 bases between. The CDR3 sequence is 17 residues long. The germline V gene has CDR1 MNHNS and CDR2 SASEGT. In nucleotides, the CDR3 is TGTGCCAGCAGTGAGATCATGACTTCCCAAACTGGAAACACCATATATTTT. Translating gives CASSEIMTSQTGNTIYF.

The V gene is TRBV5-1, the J gene TRBJ2-7, with no clear D. The CDR3 length is 11 residues. Per germline, CDR1 SGHRS and CDR2 YFSETQ. Trimming took off 2 bases at V and 2 bases at J, with 2 bases between the two ends. CDR3 loop: CASSFAYEQYF. DNA for the CDR3: TGCGCCAGCAGCTTCGCCTACGAGCAGTACTTC.

V is TRBV27 and J is TRBJ1-1; possibly TRBD1 for D (6 bases). This CDR3 is 15 amino acids long. Germline V gene data show CDR1 as MNHEY and CDR2 as SMNVEV (reference sequence). The V end lost 3 bases, the J end lost 4 bases, and 15 bases lay between the germline ends. The CDR3: CASSFTGRGATEAFF. The CDR3 DNA reads TGTGCCAGCAGTTTCACCGGGAGGGGGGCCACTGAAGCTTTCTTT.